These 10 T cell receptor beta chains came from one sample sequenced in a study of shared clonotypes between healthy human individuals. CD45RO-negative CD8 cells positively selected for CCR7 made up the naive population, which excluded terminally differentiated effector memory CD45RA+ cells. This table comes from immunoSEQ multiplex PCR, and its TCRdb copy is limited to in-frame clones, with some not included. Here the sample spans approximately 650,000 clones, nearly 97% being singletons. Sequenced sample: naive CD8+ T cells sorted from blood. The source is a woman aged 25 to 39 in good health.

With regard to this clone: Other DNA sequences in this specimen translate into the identical CDR3. The genes are TRBV30 and TRBJ2-2; 10 bases line up with TRBD2. V was pared by 2 bases and J by 8 bases, with 2 bases of the junction left unmatched. The CDR3 has 13 residues. CDR1 and CDR2 from the germline V gene are GTSNPN and SVGIG (reference sequence). The DNA of the CDR3 is TGTGCCTGGAGTCTAGCGGGAGCGGGGGAGCTGTTTTTT. Translated, it gives CAWSLAGAGELFF.

V and J are TRBV29-1 and TRBJ2-7, with no clear D. The germline V gene has CDR1 SQVTM and CDR2 ANQGSEA. Between the trimmed V and J ends, which lost 4 bases and 7 bases, there was a span of 11 bases. This CDR3 is built from 11 residues. For the CDR3, the DNA is TGCAGCGTTGCGGATTCTAATGAGCAGTACTTC. Protein: CSVADSNEQYF.

The chain uses TRBV13 and TRBJ2-5, with D unclear. The J call may be in error: the DNA end matches TRBJ2-7 better. The length of the CDR3 is 13 residues. The germline V gene has CDR1 PRHDT and CDR2 FYEKMQ (reference sequence). The CDR3 spells CASSLASSYEQYF. The CDR3 coding sequence is TGTGCCAGCAGCTTGGCTAGCTCCTACGAGCAGTACTTC.

The V call is TRBV13, the J call TRBJ2-1; no firm D call. Germline V lookup: CDR1 PRHDT, CDR2 FYEKMQ (reference sequence). This CDR3 is built from 11 residues. Between the trimmed V and J ends, which lost 10 bases and 10 bases, there was a span of 14 bases. This chain's CDR3 is CATDNPREQFF. The CDR3 region has the DNA TGTGCCACCGATAACCCCAGGGAGCAGTTCTTC.

The chain carries TRBV7-6 and TRBJ2-7, with 10 bases lining up with TRBD1. The CDR3 covers 15 residues. The germline CDR1 and CDR2 sequences are SGHVS and FNYEAQ. V lost 2 bases and J lost 6; bases outside the gene matches: 7. CDR3 protein: CASSLSLDRGREQYF. The CDR3 region has the DNA TGTGCCAGCAGCTTAAGCCTAGACAGGGGGCGCGAGCAGTACTTC.

This clone has just one count. The chain employs TRBV13 and TRBJ2-4; D gene unclear. CDR1 is PRHDT and CDR2 is FYEKMQ in the germline V gene (reference sequence). Trimming shortened V by 5 bases and J by 1 base, and 6 bases separated the two germline ends. This CDR3 comprises 13 residues. CDR3 sequence (DNA): TGTGCCAGCAGCCTCGGGGCCAAAAACATTCAGTACTTC. This translates into CASSLGAKNIQYF.

The rearrangement uses TRBV13 and TRBJ2-5, with TRBD1 matching 7 bases. The CDR3 totals 14 residues. Trimming took 5 bases from V and 1 from J; bases not matched to a gene: 4. Per the germline V gene, CDR1 is PRHDT and CDR2 is FYEKMQ (reference sequence). CDR3 coding DNA: TGTGCCAGCAGCGAACAGGGGCTCCAAGAGACCCAGTACTTC. It encodes CASSEQGLQETQYF.

The chain couples TRBV5-1 to TRBJ2-5; 10 bases map to TRBD2. The germline V gene has CDR1 SGHRS and CDR2 YFSETQ. This CDR3 has 15 residues. V gave up 2 bases and J gave up 2 bases; unmatched junction bases: 3. CDR3 residues: CASSFPLAGQETQYF. The CDR3 nucleotides are TGCGCCAGCAGCTTCCCACTAGCGGGGCAAGAGACCCAGTACTTC.

This chain links TRBV7-2 with TRBJ2-7; 11 positions match TRBD2. Germline CDR1 SGHTA, CDR2 FQGNSA. The CDR3 sequence is 15 residues long. The ends lost 5 bases at V and 0 bases at J; junction bases unmatched: 3. CDR3 region: CASSPSGRSSYEQYF. The DNA of the CDR3 is TGTGCCAGCAGCCCTAGCGGGAGGAGCTCCTACGAGCAGTACTTC.

This sequence joins TRBV2 and TRBJ2-1, with D perhaps assigned TRBD1 or TRBD2 (5 bases each). CDR1 is SNHLY, CDR2 FYNNEI, per germline. V was cut by 9 bases and J by 8 bases, with 26 bases left in between. There are 16 residues in the CDR3. CDR3 sequence reads: CASKAPPRAVGDEQFF. The DNA of the CDR3 is TGTGCCAGTAAAGCCCCCCCCCGGGCCGTGGGGGATGAGCAGTTCTTC.